The 11 T cell receptor beta chains given below trace back to one sample, sequenced in a study of T-cell memory formation after mild COVID-19. TCRdb re-called the 5' RACE reads through MiXCR, storing one row per CDR3 protein. The repertoire holds a few hundred thousand distinct CDR3 sequences, with 20% to 25% as singletons. Sequenced material: PBMCs or a T cell subset sorted from them (not recorded which). The receptors come from a young man who had mild COVID-19 (a few samples of this study predate the infection). Cell type and time point are not known.

This chain joins TRBV4-1 and TRBJ1-2, with TRBD1 as a possible D gene (6 bases). The V end was cut by 2 bases, the J end by 4 bases, with 11 bases between. Germline assignment: CDR1 MGHRA and CDR2 YSYEKL. The CDR3 length is 14 residues. The CDR3 nucleotides read TGCGCCAGCAGCCAAAGGACAGCTAGCTATGGCTACACCTTC. As protein: CASSQRTASYGYTF.

This clonotype was observed a handful of times. V is TRBV5-1 and J is TRBJ2-7; 9 positions agree with TRBD1. The CDR3 consists of 15 residues. CDR1 SGHRS and CDR2 YFSETQ come from the germline V gene. J gave up 0 bases and V 1 base, and 2 bases lay outside the gene matches. CDR3 sequence: CASSLWDRVSYEQYF. The CDR3 DNA sequence: TGCGCCAGCAGCTTGTGGGACAGGGTCTCCTACGAGCAGTACTTC.

V usage is TRBV6-5 and J usage is TRBJ1-2, with 9 bases that match TRBD1. The V gene's germline CDR1 is MNHEY and CDR2 SVGAGI. The CDR3 is made up of 14 amino acids. J lost 7 bases, V lost 3 bases, and 6 bases had no gene match. The CDR3: CASSYTGGGFGYTF. The CDR3 bases are TGTGCCAGCAGTTATACAGGGGGCGGATTTGGCTACACCTTC.

This clonotype was observed many times. The chain couples TRBV6-1 to TRBJ2-5; D is possibly TRBD2 (5 bases). The CDR3 is made up of 14 amino acids. Deletions cut 8 bases from V and 2 bases from J, with 15 bases between. In germline, CDR1 is MNHNS, CDR2 SASEGT. For the CDR3, the DNA is TGTGCCAGCTCGGGGAATGGGCATCAAGAGACCCAGTACTTC. Translating it yields CASSGNGHQETQYF.

This clonotype was seen a single time. The CDR3 here is CASRRTSGRYEQYF. CDR3 nucleotide sequence: TGTGCCAGCAGGAGGACTAGCGGGCGTTACGAGCAGTACTTC. This chain links TRBV6-5 with TRBJ2-7; 11 nucleotides match TRBD2. V was pared by 6 bases and J by 4 bases, with 5 bases of the junction left unmatched. Germline loops: CDR1 MNHEY, CDR2 SVGAGI. The CDR3 has 14 amino acids.

The chain couples TRBV12-3 or TRBV12-4 to TRBJ2-7; TRBD1 or TRBD2 may be the D gene (5 bases each). Trimming removed 1 base from V and 4 bases from J, with 17 bases in between. CDR3 length equals 16 residues. This chain's CDR3 is CASSLGSGPSLYEQYF. The CDR3 DNA sequence: TGTGCCAGCAGTTTAGGGTCGGGACCGTCATTGTACGAGCAGTACTTC.

This chain links TRBV20-1 with TRBJ2-1, with 7 bases fitting TRBD1. Germline-derived CDR1 and CDR2 are DFQATT and SNEGSKA (reference sequence). This CDR3 is built from 11 residues. V was pared by 3 bases and J by 10 bases, with 3 bases of the junction left unmatched. This chain's CDR3 is CSARGRGEQFF. CDR3 nucleotide sequence: TGCAGTGCTAGGGGCAGGGGGGAGCAGTTCTTC.

This clonotype was picked up many times. The V call is TRBV12-3 or TRBV12-4, the J call TRBJ2-3; D unresolved. V shed 6 bases and J shed 3 bases, with 7 bases lying between them. This CDR3 region has 12 residues. The CDR3 nucleotides are TGTGCCAGCAGCCTTGTGACAGATACGCAGTATTTT. It is translated as CASSLVTDTQYF.

This clonotype was observed a handful of times. The V and J genes are TRBV25-1 and TRBJ1-2; no clear D. Germline CDR1 is MGHDK and CDR2 is SYGVNS. V dropped 4 bases and J dropped 8 bases, with 5 bases sitting between them. This CDR3 region has 10 residues. The CDR3 DNA sequence: TGTGCCAGCAGTGGACTAGGCTACACCTTC. It is translated as CASSGLGYTF.

The chain recombines TRBV29-1 with TRBJ1-2, with 10 bases aligning to TRBD1. Per germline, CDR1 SQVTM and CDR2 ANQGSEA. This CDR3 is 15 amino acids long. V lost 1 base, J lost 4 bases, and 6 bases stayed unmatched. CDR3 residues: CSVEGLRTGGYGYTF. DNA of the CDR3: TGCAGCGTTGAAGGGCTCCGGACAGGGGGCTATGGCTACACCTTC.

This clonotype was seen many times. V and J are TRBV15 and TRBJ1-1, with 9 bases lining up with TRBD1. Germline values: CDR1 LNHNV, CDR2 YYDKDF (reference sequence). After removal of 5 bases from V and 1 base from J, the junction contained 5 bases not matched to a gene. The CDR3 covers 15 residues. CDR3 bases: TGTGCCACCAGCCCATGGGACAGGGCGAACACTGAAGCTTTCTTT. The encoded protein is CATSPWDRANTEAFF.